A selection of T cell receptor beta chains follows, all from one sample in a study of cytomegalovirus exposure and HLA in healthy donors. Profiling relied on immunoSEQ multiplex PCR, and the TCRdb table lists in-frame clones only, not all of them. The sample has around 200,000 clones; approximately 79% are singletons. Sequencing was performed on PBMCs. Receptor source: a man aged 45-60 years in good health and CMV-seronegative. Both conserved end residues are part of each CDR3. The D gene is left open where the match is weak. Clone sizes are given selectively: once, few, many, or a class where the clone is expanded.

V gene	D gene	J gene	clone size	CDR3 DNA	CDR3 protein
TRBV29-1	.	TRBJ2-6	once	TGCAGCGTTGAAGGGGTGGGAGCTGCCACTGGGGCCAACGTCCTGACTTTC	CSVEGVGAATGANVLTF
TRBV6-4	TRBD2	TRBJ2-6	.	TGTGCCAGCAGCCCGGGACTAGCGGTCTCTGGGGCCAACGTCCTGACTTTC	CASSPGLAVSGANVLTF
TRBV5-1	TRBD1	TRBJ1-1	.	TGCGCCAGCAGCTCCGGACGGGCAGGGGGAAGCTCCCAAGGTGAAGCTTTCTTT	CASSSGRAGGSSQGEAFF
TRBV19	.	TRBJ2-3	.	TGTGCCAGTAGTCCCAGTAGCGGAGGAGCAGTCACAGATACGCAGTATTTT	CASSPSSGGAVTDTQYF
TRBV9	TRBD2	TRBJ2-7	.	TGTGCCAGCAGCGTAGATCGGGGGGCCTACGAGCAGTACTTC	CASSVDRGAYEQYF
TRBV7-2	.	TRBJ2-7	few	TGTGCCAGCAGCTTTAACTACGAGCAGTACTTC	CASSFNYEQYF
TRBV28	TRBD2	TRBJ2-5	few	TGTGCCAGCACGACTAGCGGGAGGCCTCAAGAGACCCAGTACTTC	CASTTSGRPQETQYF
TRBV10-3	.	TRBJ1-2	.	TGTGCCATCAGTGAGCAGGGCCACTATGGCTACACCTTC	CAISEQGHYGYTF
TRBV6-5	.	TRBJ2-5	.	TGTGCCAGCAGTTCCTACGGTACCCAAGAGACCCAGTACTTC	CASSSYGTQETQYF
TRBV27	TRBD1	TRBJ2-7	.	TGTGCCAGCAGTGGTCTCGACAGGGGCCACTACGAGCAGTACTTC	CASSGLDRGHYEQYF
TRBV18	TRBD1	TRBJ2-7	.	TGTGCCAGCTCAACCGGGACAGGGTATAGCGAGCAGTACTTC	CASSTGTGYSEQYF
TRBV6-1	.	TRBJ1-1	.	TGTGCCAGCAGTGATACAGGGCTAAACACTGAAGCTTTCTTT	CASSDTGLNTEAFF
TRBV27	TRBD1	TRBJ2-3	once	TGTGCCAGCAGCACCGGGACAGGTAACACAGATACGCAGTATTTT	CASSTGTGNTDTQYF
TRBV28	.	TRBJ1-1	.	TGTGCCAGCAGTTTAAGTGCAGACACTGAAGCTTTCTTT	CASSLSADTEAFF
TRBV19	.	TRBJ2-7	.	TGTGCCAGTAGTGGGGCAGGAGGGCCCTACGAGCAGTACTTC	CASSGAGGPYEQYF
TRBV7-2	.	TRBJ2-7	.	TGTGCCAGCAGCTTTGAGCCTTCCTACGAGCAGTACTTC	CASSFEPSYEQYF
TRBV9	.	TRBJ2-2	.	TGTGCCAGCAGCGTAGTAGCAACCGGGGAGCTGTTTTTT	CASSVVATGELFF
TRBV9	.	TRBJ1-4	.	TGTGCCAGCAGCACAGGGAATGAAAAACTGTTTTTT	CASSTGNEKLFF
TRBV15	TRBD1	TRBJ2-6	.	TGTGCCACCAGCGACAGGGCACCCAGGGCCAACGTCCTGACTTTC	CATSDRAPRANVLTF
TRBV9	TRBD2	TRBJ2-1	.	TGTGCCAGCAGCCCCCCAGGGACTAGCGGAACAAATGAGCAGTTCTTC	CASSPPGTSGTNEQFF
TRBV4-1	.	TRBJ2-3	.	TGCGCCAGCAGCCAAGAATGGGGGGGCGCGCAGTATTTT	CASSQEWGGAQYF
TRBV10-3	.	TRBJ1-5	.	TGTGCCATCAGTATACGCCCCGTATCGCAGGGATATCAGCCCCAGCATTTT	CAISIRPVSQGYQPQHF
TRBV7-8	.	TRBJ2-7	.	TGTGCCAGCAGCATCCGGGACAACTACGAGCAGTACTTC	CASSIRDNYEQYF
TRBV5-1	TRBD2	TRBJ2-1	.	TGCGCCAGCAGCTTAGCGGGAGAGCACAATGAGCAGTTCTTC	CASSLAGEHNEQFF
TRBV20-1	.	TRBJ2-7	.	TGCAGTGCTAGAGCCCCACTCATACAGTACTTC	CSARAPLIQYF
TRBV9	TRBD2	TRBJ2-3	few	TGTGCCAGCAGCGTGGCCCTAGCGGGGATCGGAGATACGCAGTATTTT	CASSVALAGIGDTQYF
TRBV27	TRBD2	TRBJ2-3	.	TGTGCCAGCAGTTTAGGGGCGGGAGGTTACCTGTCTAGCACAGATACGCAGTATTTT	CASSLGAGGYLSSTDTQYF
TRBV9	.	TRBJ2-5	few	TGTGCCAGCAGCGTAGGTGTCTCCGGTGGCCAAGAGACCCAGTACTTC	CASSVGVSGGQETQYF
TRBV9	.	TRBJ2-3	.	TGTGCCAGCAGCGTCACAGATACGCGGTATTTT	CASSVTDTRYF
TRBV27	.	TRBJ1-5	.	TGTGCCAGCAGTAGGCAGGGGATCGGTCAGCCCCAGCATTTT	CASSRQGIGQPQHF
TRBV5-5	TRBD2	TRBJ2-5	.	TGTGCCAGCAGCTTGGGACTAGCGGACCAAGAGACCCAGTACTTC	CASSLGLADQETQYF
TRBV6-1	TRBD1	TRBJ2-1	.	TGTGCCAGCAGTGAGCCGGACAGGGCATTGGGCTTAGAGCAGTTCTTC	CASSEPDRALGLEQFF
TRBV7-9	.	TRBJ2-1	.	TGTGCCAGCAGCTTAGCAAGCGGGCGCTACAATGAGCAGTTCTTC	CASSLASGRYNEQFF
TRBV27	TRBD1	TRBJ1-1	few	TGTGCCAGCAGGGGGACAGGGGGTAAAGAAGCTTTCTTT	CASRGTGGKEAFF
TRBV28	TRBD2	TRBJ2-4	.	TGTGCCAGCAGTATCGGACTAGCGGGAGTTAAAAACATTCAGTACTTC	CASSIGLAGVKNIQYF
TRBV18	TRBD1	TRBJ2-3	.	TGTGCCAGCTCACCGGGACAGGGGGCAGATACGCAGTATTTT	CASSPGQGADTQYF
TRBV19	TRBD2	TRBJ2-5	.	TGTGCCAGTAAATTGGGTAGCGGGCCTCGGGAGACCCAGTACTTC	CASKLGSGPRETQYF
TRBV7-9	.	TRBJ2-1	.	TGTGCCAGCAGCTTAGGGCGGCCAGCTAGCAGCTACAATGAGCAGTTCTTC	CASSLGRPASSYNEQFF
TRBV5-6	.	TRBJ2-5	.	TGTGCCAGCAGCTCGACCCTTGGGGCCGGGGAGACCCAGTACTTC	CASSSTLGAGETQYF
TRBV6-5	TRBD2	TRBJ2-3	few	TGTGCCAGCAGTTACCGGGAGGGTGCAGATACGCAGTATTTT	CASSYREGADTQYF
TRBV9	.	TRBJ2-2	.	TGTGCCAGCAGCGCCGTATTCACCGGGGAGCTGTTTTTT	CASSAVFTGELFF
TRBV27	.	TRBJ2-7	.	TGTGCCAGCAGTTTAAGATACAGGATGGTCTACGAGCAGTACTTC	CASSLRYRMVYEQYF
TRBV27	TRBD1	TRBJ1-1	.	TGTGCCAGCGGTCTGGACAGGGGGCTCACTGAAGCTTTCTTT	CASGLDRGLTEAFF
TRBV5-1	.	TRBJ2-3	.	TGCGCCAGCAGCTCGGACAGACCCACAGATACGCAGTATTTT	CASSSDRPTDTQYF
TRBV5-6	TRBD2	TRBJ2-1	.	TGTGCCAGCAGCCCCCAACTAGCGGGATATAACAATGAGCAGTTCTTC	CASSPQLAGYNNEQFF
TRBV7-6	.	TRBJ1-2	.	TGTGCCAGCTCCATTCCGGCAAAACCGGGAACCCAAAAAAATGGCTACACCTTC	CASSIPAKPGTQKNGYTF
TRBV30	TRBD2	TRBJ2-1	few	TGTGCCTGGAGTACCCCGACTAGCGGGAGGGTCCGGCAGTTCTTC	CAWSTPTSGRVRQFF
TRBV10-3	.	TRBJ1-1	.	TGTGCCATCAGTTCCGGGGGGACGGGGAGAGCGAACACTGAAGCTTTCTTT	CAISSGGTGRANTEAFF
TRBV15	.	TRBJ2-7	.	TGTGCCACCAGCAGAGCTCCAGCGGGCCCCGGATCAGGATCCATTTACGAGCAGTACTTC	CATSRAPAGPGSGSIYEQYF
TRBV7-9	TRBD1	TRBJ2-7	.	TGTGCCAGCAGCTTTTGGGACAGGGGAGACTACGAGCAGTACTTC	CASSFWDRGDYEQYF
TRBV28	.	TRBJ2-1	.	TGTGCCAGCAGTTTGGTCGCGGACAATGAGCAGTTCTTC	CASSLVADNEQFF
TRBV6-5	.	TRBJ2-5	.	TGTGCCAGCAGTTCCGGTATCAGGTTGCAAGAGACCCAGTACTTC	CASSSGIRLQETQYF
TRBV9	.	TRBJ2-3	few	TGTGCCAGCAGCCCACGGCAGCGGGGCACAGATACGCAGTATTTT	CASSPRQRGTDTQYF
TRBV4-1	.	TRBJ1-5	once	TGCGCCAGCAGCCAACAGGGTTTAAGCAATCAGCCCCAGCATTTT	CASSQQGLSNQPQHF